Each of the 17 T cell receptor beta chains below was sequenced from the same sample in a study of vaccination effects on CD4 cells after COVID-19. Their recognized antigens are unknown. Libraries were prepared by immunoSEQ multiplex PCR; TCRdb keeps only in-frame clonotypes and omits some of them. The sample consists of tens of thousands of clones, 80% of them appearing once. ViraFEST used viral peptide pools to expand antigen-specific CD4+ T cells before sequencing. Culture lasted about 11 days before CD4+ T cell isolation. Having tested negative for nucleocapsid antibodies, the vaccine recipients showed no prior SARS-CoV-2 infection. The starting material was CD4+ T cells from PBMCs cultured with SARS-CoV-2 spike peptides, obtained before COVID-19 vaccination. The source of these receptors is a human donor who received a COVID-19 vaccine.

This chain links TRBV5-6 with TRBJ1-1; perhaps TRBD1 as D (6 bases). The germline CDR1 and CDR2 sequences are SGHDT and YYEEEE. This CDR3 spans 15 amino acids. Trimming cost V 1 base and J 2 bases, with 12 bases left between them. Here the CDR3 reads CASSLLRGPNTEAFF. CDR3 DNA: TGTGCCAGCAGCTTGTTACGGGGGCCAAACACTGAAGCTTTCTTT.

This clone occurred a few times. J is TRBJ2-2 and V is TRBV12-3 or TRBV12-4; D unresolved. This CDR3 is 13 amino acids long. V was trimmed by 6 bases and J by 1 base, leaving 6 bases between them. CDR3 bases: TGTGCCAGCAGAGGACGGAACACCGGGGAGCTGTTTTTT. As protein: CASRGRNTGELFF.

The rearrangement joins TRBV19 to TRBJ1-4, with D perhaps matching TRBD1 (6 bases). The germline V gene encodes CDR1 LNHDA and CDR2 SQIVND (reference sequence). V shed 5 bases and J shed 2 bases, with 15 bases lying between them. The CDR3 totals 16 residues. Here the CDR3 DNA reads TGTGCCAGTAGTCGGAAACGGGGGGCGACTAATGAAAAACTGTTTTTT. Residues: CASSRKRGATNEKLFF.

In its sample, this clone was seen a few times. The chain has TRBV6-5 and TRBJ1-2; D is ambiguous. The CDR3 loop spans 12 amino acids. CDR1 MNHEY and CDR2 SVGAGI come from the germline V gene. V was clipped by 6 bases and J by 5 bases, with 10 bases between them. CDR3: CASRFGTYGYTF. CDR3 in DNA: TGTGCCAGCAGGTTTGGTACATATGGCTACACCTTC.

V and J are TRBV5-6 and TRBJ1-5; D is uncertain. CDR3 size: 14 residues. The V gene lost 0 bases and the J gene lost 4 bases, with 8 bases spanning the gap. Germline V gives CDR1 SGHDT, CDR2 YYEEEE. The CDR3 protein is CASSLGRVNQPQHF. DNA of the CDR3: TGTGCCAGCAGCTTGGGTAGGGTGAATCAGCCCCAGCATTTT. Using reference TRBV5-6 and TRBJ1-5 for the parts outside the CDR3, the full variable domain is DAGVTQSPTHLIKTRGQQVTLRCSPKSGHDTVSWYQQALGQGPQFIFQYYEEEERQRGNFPDRFSGHQFPNYSSELNVNALLLGDSALYLCASSLGRVNQPQHFGDGTRLSIL.

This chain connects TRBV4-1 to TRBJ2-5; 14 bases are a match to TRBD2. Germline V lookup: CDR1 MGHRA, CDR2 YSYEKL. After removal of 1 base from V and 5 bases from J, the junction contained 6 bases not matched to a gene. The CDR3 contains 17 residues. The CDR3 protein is CASSQGLAGGRVETQYF. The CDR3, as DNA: TGCGCCAGCAGCCAAGGACTAGCGGGGGGGCGGGTGGAGACCCAGTACTTC.

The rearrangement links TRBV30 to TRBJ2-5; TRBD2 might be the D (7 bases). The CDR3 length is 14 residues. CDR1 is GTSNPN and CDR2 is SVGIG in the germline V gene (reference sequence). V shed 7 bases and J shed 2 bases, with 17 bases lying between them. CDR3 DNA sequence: TGTGCCTTAAAGGGGGGGCTGATACAAGAGACCCAGTACTTC. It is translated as CALKGGLIQETQYF.

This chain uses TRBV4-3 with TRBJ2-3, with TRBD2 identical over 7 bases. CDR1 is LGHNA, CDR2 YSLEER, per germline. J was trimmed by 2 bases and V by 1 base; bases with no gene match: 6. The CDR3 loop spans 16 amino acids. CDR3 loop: CASSQAPGLNTDTQYF. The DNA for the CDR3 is TGCGCCAGCAGCCAAGCACCGGGACTAAACACAGATACGCAGTATTTT.

The DNA for the CDR3 is TGTGCCACCAGTGATTCGGGGGGCAAGGCTCTAGCGGAGACCCAGTACTTC. Its translation is CATSDSGGKALAETQYF. V is TRBV24-1 and J is TRBJ2-5, with D possibly being TRBD2 (7 bases). V was shortened by 2 bases and J by 5 bases, with 20 bases between the two germline ends. Per the germline V gene, CDR1 is KGHDR and CDR2 is SFDVKD. There are 17 residues in the CDR3.

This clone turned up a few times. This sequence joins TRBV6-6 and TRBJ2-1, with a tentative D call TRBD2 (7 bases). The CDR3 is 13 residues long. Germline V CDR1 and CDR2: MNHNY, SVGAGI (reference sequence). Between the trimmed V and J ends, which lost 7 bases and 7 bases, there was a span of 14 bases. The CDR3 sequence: CASTRAGANEQFF. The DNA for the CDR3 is TGTGCCAGCACTCGTGCGGGGGCGAATGAGCAGTTCTTC.

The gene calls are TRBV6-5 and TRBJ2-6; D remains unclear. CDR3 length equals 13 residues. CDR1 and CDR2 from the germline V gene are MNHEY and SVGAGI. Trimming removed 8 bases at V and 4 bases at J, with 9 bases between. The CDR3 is CASQEAGANVLTF. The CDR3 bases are TGTGCCAGCCAGGAAGCCGGGGCCAACGTCCTGACTTTC.

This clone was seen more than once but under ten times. The CDR3 here is CASSPQTSSGELFF. The CDR3 bases are TGCGCCAGCAGCCCACAGACTAGCTCCGGGGAGCTGTTTTTT. V is TRBV5-1 and J is TRBJ2-2; 7 nucleotides agree with TRBD2. Germline V gives CDR1 SGHRS, CDR2 YFSETQ. The V and J ends lost 4 bases and 6 bases, in that order; junction bases with no gene match: 6. The length of the CDR3 is 14 residues.

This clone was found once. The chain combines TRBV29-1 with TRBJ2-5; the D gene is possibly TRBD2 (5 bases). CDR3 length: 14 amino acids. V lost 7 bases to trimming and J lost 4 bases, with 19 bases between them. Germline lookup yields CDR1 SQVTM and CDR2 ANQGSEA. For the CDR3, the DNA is TGCAGCGGTAACTCAGGCGGAGGTATAGAGACCCAGTACTTC. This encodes CSGNSGGGIETQYF.

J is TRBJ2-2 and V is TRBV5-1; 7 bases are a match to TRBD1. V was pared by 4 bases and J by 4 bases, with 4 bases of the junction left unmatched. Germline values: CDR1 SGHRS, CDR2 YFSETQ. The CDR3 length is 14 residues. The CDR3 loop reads CASSATGVTGELFF. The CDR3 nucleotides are TGCGCCAGCAGCGCCACAGGGGTCACCGGGGAGCTGTTTTTT.

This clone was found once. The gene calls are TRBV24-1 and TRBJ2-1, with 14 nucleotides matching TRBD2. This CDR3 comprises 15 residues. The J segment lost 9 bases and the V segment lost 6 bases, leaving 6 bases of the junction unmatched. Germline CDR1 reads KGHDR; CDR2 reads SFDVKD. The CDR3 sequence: CATSRLAGGLGEQFF. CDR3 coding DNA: TGTGCCACCAGTCGACTAGCGGGGGGGCTTGGTGAGCAGTTCTTC.

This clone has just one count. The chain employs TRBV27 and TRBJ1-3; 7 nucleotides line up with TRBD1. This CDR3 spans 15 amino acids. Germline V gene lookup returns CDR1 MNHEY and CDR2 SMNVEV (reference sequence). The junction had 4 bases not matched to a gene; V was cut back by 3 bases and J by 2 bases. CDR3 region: CASSLKGQTGNTIYF. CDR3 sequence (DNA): TGTGCCAGCAGTTTGAAGGGACAGACTGGAAACACCATATATTTT.

In DNA form, the CDR3 reads TGCGCCAGCAGCCCCGGAGGGGGGATTGGGAGTGGCTACACCTTC. This translates into CASSPGGGIGSGYTF. The rearrangement joins TRBV5-1 to TRBJ1-2; D possibly corresponds to TRBD1 (6 bases). Germline CDR1 and CDR2: SGHRS and YFSETQ. Trimming removed 4 bases at V and 7 bases at J, with 20 bases between. This CDR3 region has 15 residues.